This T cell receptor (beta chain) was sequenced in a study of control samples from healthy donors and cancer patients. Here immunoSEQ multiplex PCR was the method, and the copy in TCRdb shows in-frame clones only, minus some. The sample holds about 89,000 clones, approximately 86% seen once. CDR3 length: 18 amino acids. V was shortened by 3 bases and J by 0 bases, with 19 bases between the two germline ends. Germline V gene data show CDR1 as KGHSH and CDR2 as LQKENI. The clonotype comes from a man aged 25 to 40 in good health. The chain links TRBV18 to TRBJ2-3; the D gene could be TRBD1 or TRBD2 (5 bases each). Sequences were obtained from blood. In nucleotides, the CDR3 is TGTGCCAGCTCACCGAATAACAGGCTGAGGGTTAGCACAGATACGCAGTATTTT. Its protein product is CASSPNNRLRVSTDTQYF.